What follows are 10 T cell receptor beta chains derived from one specimen sequenced in a study of shared clonotypes between healthy human individuals. The data were produced by immunoSEQ multiplex PCR, yet TCRdb's version contains in-frame clones alone and is incomplete. Among some 700,000 clones listed, 90% were seen once. The sample comprised memory CD8+ T cells from PBMCs. Specified subset: CD45RO+ cells pooled with CCR7-negative TemRA cells. The receptors were gathered from a man in his late teens or twenties in good health. Some clones in this sample may be carry-over from other donors' samples.

V and J are TRBV4-1 and TRBJ1-2; D not resolved. This CDR3 region has 13 residues. Trimming cost V 0 bases and J 4 bases, with 6 bases left between them. Germline V CDR1 and CDR2: MGHRA, YSYEKL. CDR3 residues: CASSQDWSYGYTF. As DNA, the CDR3 is TGCGCCAGCAGCCAAGATTGGAGCTATGGCTACACCTTC.

This chain connects TRBV19 to TRBJ2-2, with TRBD1 as a possible D gene (6 bases). The CDR3 runs 14 residues. Trimming removed 8 bases from V and 0 bases from J, with 10 bases in between. Germline V gives CDR1 LNHDA, CDR2 SQIVND (reference sequence). The CDR3: CASFDRSNTGELFF. Written as DNA, the CDR3 is TGTGCCAGTTTCGACAGGTCGAACACCGGGGAGCTGTTTTTT. The full variable domain, its missing parts supplied by reference TRBV19 and TRBJ2-2, is DGGITQSPKYLFRKEGQNVTLSCEQNLNHDAMYWYRQDPGQGLRLIYYSQIVNDFQKGDIAEGYSVSREKKESFPLTVTSAQKNPTAFYLCASFDRSNTGELFFGEGSRLTVL.

Concerning this clone: At the DNA level, this CDR3 is encoded by other sequences in the same sample as well. The rearrangement links TRBV27 to TRBJ1-1; perhaps TRBD1 as D (6 bases). Trimming pared 2 bases from V and 1 base from J, leaving 8 bases between. The CDR3 spans 14 residues. CDR1 is MNHEY and CDR2 is SMNVEV in the germline V gene (reference sequence). This CDR3 is CASSLGGSNTEAFF. CDR3 coding DNA: TGTGCCAGCAGTTTAGGGGGCTCGAACACTGAAGCTTTCTTT.

The chain joins TRBV2 to TRBJ1-2; 8 bases line up with TRBD1. The CDR3 sequence is 15 residues long. V lost 6 bases, J lost 2 bases, and 8 bases stayed unmatched. The germline V gene encodes CDR1 SNHLY and CDR2 FYNNEI. The CDR3 DNA sequence: TGTGCCAGCAGGGTTCTCCGGGACAGGAACTATGGCTACACCTTC. Protein: CASRVLRDRNYGYTF.

As regards this clone: The junction departs from germline at one end; a sequencing error may be responsible. CDR3 DNA sequence: TGTGCCAGCAGCGAAGGGCAGGATCTCTACGAGCAGTACTTC. It codes for CASSEGQDLYEQYF. This rearrangement joins TRBV6-1 to TRBJ2-7; unclear D gene. Germline V gene data show CDR1 as MNHNS and CDR2 as SASEGT. The CDR3 totals 14 residues.

This clone appeared once. This chain uses TRBV9 with TRBJ1-2; D is undetermined. The CDR3 has 15 amino acids. V was cut by 1 base and J by 6 bases, with 16 bases left in between. Per germline, CDR1 SGDLS and CDR2 YYNGEE. This CDR3 reads CASSVSRALHHGYTF. As DNA, the CDR3 is TGTGCCAGCAGCGTAAGCCGCGCGCTACACCATGGCTACACCTTC. The full variable domain, rest sourced from reference TRBV9 and TRBJ1-2, is DSGVTQTPKHLITATGQRVTLRCSPRSGDLSVYWYQQSLDQGLQFLIQYYNGEERAKGNILERFSAQQFPDLHSELNLSSLELGDSALYFCASSVSRALHHGYTFGSGTRLTVV.

V usage is TRBV6-1 and J usage is TRBJ2-2; D unresolved. In germline, CDR1 is MNHNS, CDR2 SASEGT. Between the trimmed V and J ends, which lost 7 bases and 0 bases, there was a span of 9 bases. The CDR3 totals 14 residues. CDR3 region: CASNFVANTGELFF. DNA for the CDR3: TGTGCCAGCAACTTTGTGGCGAACACCGGGGAGCTGTTTTTT.

The CDR3 DNA reads as TGTGCCACCCAACTTGAGGGGGCTGGGAGTGAAAAACTGTTTTTT. It is translated as CATQLEGAGSEKLFF. The genes are TRBV6-1 and TRBJ1-4, with 7 bases lining up with TRBD1. Germline V gives CDR1 MNHNS, CDR2 SASEGT. Losses at the gene ends were 10 bases for V and 7 bases for J; bases not matched to a gene: 15. The CDR3 totals 15 residues.

J is TRBJ2-2 and V is TRBV2; D gene unclear. The CDR3 is made up of 12 amino acids. The V gene's germline CDR1 is SNHLY and CDR2 FYNNEI. The germline V and J ends were trimmed by 6 bases and 8 bases, with 10 bases remaining between them. The CDR3 nucleotides read TGTGCCAGCAGCCCGGGTTGGGGGGAGCTGTTTTTT. It yields the protein CASSPGWGELFF.

A single count supports this clone. This chain joins TRBV25-1 and TRBJ1-6; a possible D gene is TRBD1 (6 bases). Germline V lookup: CDR1 MGHDK, CDR2 SYGVNS. The CDR3 extends over 16 amino acids. Trimming removed 8 bases from V and 10 bases from J, with 24 bases in between. The chain's CDR3 is CASGPEGERGQSPLHF. The CDR3 nucleotides are TGTGCCAGCGGCCCGGAGGGGGAGCGAGGTCAATCACCCCTCCACTTT. The full variable domain, in which reference TRBV25-1 and TRBJ1-6 provide the parts outside the CDR3, is EADIYQTPRYLVIGTGKKITLECSQTMGHDKMYWYQQDPGMELHLIHYSYGVNSTEKGDLSSESTVSRIRTEHFPLTLESARPSHTSQYLCASGPEGERGQSPLHFGNGTRLTVT.